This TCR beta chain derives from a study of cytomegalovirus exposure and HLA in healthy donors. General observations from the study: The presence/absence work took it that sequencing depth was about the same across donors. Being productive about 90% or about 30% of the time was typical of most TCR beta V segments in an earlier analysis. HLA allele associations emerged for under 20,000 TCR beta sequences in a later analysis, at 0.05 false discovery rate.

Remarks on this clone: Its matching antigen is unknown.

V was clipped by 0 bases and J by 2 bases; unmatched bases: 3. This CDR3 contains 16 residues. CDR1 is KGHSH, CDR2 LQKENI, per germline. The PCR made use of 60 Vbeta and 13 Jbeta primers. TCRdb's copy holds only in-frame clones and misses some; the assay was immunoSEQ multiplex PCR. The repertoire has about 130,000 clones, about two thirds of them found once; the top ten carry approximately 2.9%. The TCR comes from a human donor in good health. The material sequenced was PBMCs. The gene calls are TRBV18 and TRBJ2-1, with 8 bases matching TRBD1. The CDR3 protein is CASSPPDRAPYNEQFF. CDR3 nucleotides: TGTGCCAGCTCACCACCGGACAGGGCCCCCTACAATGAGCAGTTCTTC.